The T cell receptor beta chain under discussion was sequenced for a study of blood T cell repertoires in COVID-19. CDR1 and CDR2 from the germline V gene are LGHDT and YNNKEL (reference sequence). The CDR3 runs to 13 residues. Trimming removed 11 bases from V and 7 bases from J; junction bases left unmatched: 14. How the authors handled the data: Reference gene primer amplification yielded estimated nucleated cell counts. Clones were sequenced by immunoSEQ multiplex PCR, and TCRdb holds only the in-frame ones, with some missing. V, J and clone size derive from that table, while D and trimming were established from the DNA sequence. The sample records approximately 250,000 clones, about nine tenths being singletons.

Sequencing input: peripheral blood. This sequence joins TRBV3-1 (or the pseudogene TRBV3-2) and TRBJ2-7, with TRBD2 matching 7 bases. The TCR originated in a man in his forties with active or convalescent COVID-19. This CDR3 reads CAAGRESQREQYF. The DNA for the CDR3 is TGTGCCGCGGGGCGGGAGAGCCAAAGGGAGCAGTACTTC.